These T cell receptor beta chains were read from a single sample in a study of Tregs in tolerant kidney transplant recipients. Libraries were prepared by immunoSEQ multiplex PCR; TCRdb keeps only in-frame clonotypes and omits some of them. The sample contains about 50,000 clones, more than 70% of which appear only once. Sequencing was performed on CD8+ T cells from blood (PBMCs), taken 12 months after the transplant. The source is a human patient who received a combined kidney and bone marrow transplant. The graft donor may be the source of some T cells. The CDR3 runs from the conserved cysteine through the conserved F or W. Each record gives: J gene, clone size, D gene, V gene, CDR3 DNA, CDR3 protein. The D gene is left open where the match is weak. Not every row has a clone size; where given, it reads once, few, many or a size class.

TRBJ2-2,NA,NA,TRBV29-1,TGCAGCGGACTTAGTGGGAACACCGGGGAGCTGTTTTTT,CSGLSGNTGELFF
TRBJ2-3,medium-sized,NA,TRBV5-6,TGTGCCAGCAGCCTAACAGATACGCAGTATTTT,CASSLTDTQYF
TRBJ2-7,once,TRBD2,TRBV4-2,TGTGCCAGCAGCCAGCCGGGACTAGTGGAGCAGTACTTC,CASSQPGLVEQYF
TRBJ2-1,NA,TRBD2,TRBV15,TGTGCCACCAGCAGAGACCCGCAGCGGGGATACAATGAGCAGTTCTTC,CATSRDPQRGYNEQFF
TRBJ2-5,NA,NA,TRBV30,TGTGCCTGGAGAACCGGCCTGAGGCACCAAGAGACCCAGTACTTC,CAWRTGLRHQETQYF
TRBJ2-2,NA,NA,TRBV27,TGTGCCAGCAGTTTAGGGCAGGGTATCACCGGGGAGCTGTTTTTT,CASSLGQGITGELFF
TRBJ2-1,NA,TRBD2,TRBV9,TGTGCCAGCGGTTGGGCTAGCGGTAACAATGAGCAGTTCTTC,CASGWASGNNEQFF
TRBJ1-5,NA,NA,TRBV27,TGTGCCAGCAGTTTAATCGGGGGTGTCAATCAGCCCCAGCATTTT,CASSLIGGVNQPQHF
TRBJ1-3,NA,NA,TRBV9,TGTGCCAGCAGCGTAGATGAGCCGGGAAACACCATATATTTT,CASSVDEPGNTIYF
TRBJ2-7,NA,TRBD1,TRBV4-3,TGCGCCAGCAGCCTATCCGTTCGGACAGGGGTCTACGAGCAGTACTTC,CASSLSVRTGVYEQYF
TRBJ1-2,NA,NA,TRBV9,TGTGCCAGCAGCGGAGGGGGGGGGAACTATGGCTACACCTTC,CASSGGGGNYGYTF
TRBJ2-7,NA,NA,TRBV7-6,TGTGCCAGCAGCCCAGGGTCTGAGCAGTACTTC,CASSPGSEQYF
TRBJ1-3,few,NA,TRBV21-1,TGTGCCAGCAGGTACCAACGTCCGGGGAACACCATATATTTT,CASRYQRPGNTIYF
TRBJ2-7,NA,NA,TRBV27,TGTGCCAGCGGGGGGGGGCGCGGAGGCGAGCAGTACTTC,CASGGGRGGEQYF
TRBJ2-2,NA,NA,TRBV7-9,TGTGCCAGCAGCGAATCGAGCCCGGGGGGCAGGAACACCGGGGAGCTGTTTTTT,CASSESSPGGRNTGELFF
TRBJ2-2,NA,TRBD1,TRBV9,TGTGCCAGCAGCGTAGCAGTTGGATCGGGACAGGGAGGGACCGGGGAGCTGTTTTTT,CASSVAVGSGQGGTGELFF
TRBJ2-7,NA,TRBD2,TRBV11-2,TGTGCCAGCAGCCACGGGACTAGCGGGAGGTCGGGGTACTACGAGCAGTACTTC,CASSHGTSGRSGYYEQYF
TRBJ2-7,few,NA,TRBV2,TGTGCCAAAGCCATGGGCAGGGCCGAGCAGTACTTC,CAKAMGRAEQYF
TRBJ2-7,NA,NA,TRBV11-2,TGTGCCAGCAGCTTAGGCACAGGGCGCTACGAGCAGTACTTC,CASSLGTGRYEQYF
TRBJ1-6,NA,NA,TRBV7-2,TGTGCCAGCAGCTTATTGAATTTCAGGGTGATTAATTCACCCCTCCACTTT,CASSLLNFRVINSPLHF
TRBJ1-4,NA,NA,TRBV19,TGTGCCAGTAGTTCAACTATTGCAACTAATGAAAAACTGTTTTTT,CASSSTIATNEKLFF
TRBJ2-1,NA,TRBD2,TRBV5-1,TGCGCCAGCAGCGACCCGGGACTAGCCCCCAATGAGCAGTTCTTC,CASSDPGLAPNEQFF
TRBJ2-1,NA,NA,TRBV10-3,TGTGCCATCAGTGAACTGGTCGAGGGCAATGAGCAGTTCTTC,CAISELVEGNEQFF
TRBJ1-4,few,NA,TRBV21-1,TGTGCCAGCAGCAAGCTGGGACAGGGAAGGGCTAATGAAAAACTGTTTTTT,CASSKLGQGRANEKLFF
TRBJ1-5,once,NA,TRBV7-9,TGTGCCAGCAGCTTAGTCCCAGGACCCCAGCATTTT,CASSLVPGPQHF
TRBJ2-7,once,TRBD2,TRBV9,TGTGCCAGCAGCGTAGGACTAGCGGGAACCTACGAGCAGTACTTC,CASSVGLAGTYEQYF
TRBJ1-2,once,TRBD1,TRBV4-3,TGCGCCAGCAGCCAAGACCCTAGGGGGCACCCCATACTATCTAACTATGGCTACACCTTC,CASSQDPRGHPILSNYGYTF
TRBJ2-3,NA,TRBD2,TRBV27,TGTGCCAGCAGCCCCGGGACTAGCGGGAGAACGCAGTATTTT,CASSPGTSGRTQYF
TRBJ1-2,NA,TRBD1,TRBV7-2,TGTGCCAGCAGCTTAACTCCGGGACAGGGGATCTATGGCTACACCTTC,CASSLTPGQGIYGYTF
TRBJ2-2,once,NA,TRBV7-3,TGTGCCAGCAGCTTAACCTATGGGGCTGACACCGGGGAGCTGTTTTTT,CASSLTYGADTGELFF
TRBJ2-1,once,TRBD1,TRBV11-2,TGTGCCAGCACGACAGGGAGCTCCTACAATGAGCAGTTCTTC,CASTTGSSYNEQFF
TRBJ2-1,NA,TRBD2,TRBV5-1,TGCGCCAGCAGCAAAGGGACTAGCGGGAGGGAGAATGAGCAGTTCTTC,CASSKGTSGRENEQFF
TRBJ2-1,NA,TRBD1,TRBV7-2,TGTGCCAGCATCCCAGGGGGCAATGAGCAGTTCTTC,CASIPGGNEQFF
TRBJ2-7,NA,TRBD2,TRBV28,TGTGCCAGCAGTTTCCCTACCGGGGAGGGGTTCTTCTACGAGCAGTACTTC,CASSFPTGEGFFYEQYF
TRBJ2-7,NA,NA,TRBV11-3,TGTGCCAGCCGTGGCGGGTCGACCTACGAGCAGTACTTC,CASRGGSTYEQYF
TRBJ1-5,NA,NA,TRBV28,TGTGCCAGCAGTTTAAGGGGGTCGGGTCAGCCCCAGCATTTT,CASSLRGSGQPQHF
TRBJ2-4,NA,NA,TRBV6-8,TGTGCCAGCAGGACAGCCAGGCTAGCCAAAAACATTCAGTACTTC,CASRTARLAKNIQYF
TRBJ2-7,NA,NA,TRBV30,TGTGCCTGCGGACAGTCCTACGAGCAGTACTTC,CACGQSYEQYF
TRBJ2-7,once,NA,TRBV5-6,TGTGCCAGCAGCTTGGGACACCTTGACGAGCAGTACTTC,CASSLGHLDEQYF
TRBJ2-5,once,TRBD1,TRBV7-2,TGTGCCAGCAGCTTAGTCACCCGGCGACAGGGGCCCCAAGAGACCCAGTACTTC,CASSLVTRRQGPQETQYF
TRBJ2-1,NA,TRBD2,TRBV28,TGTGCCAGCAGTGACCCGATAGGAGCGGGGGGGCCATGGGCTGAGCAGTTCTTC,CASSDPIGAGGPWAEQFF
TRBJ2-5,NA,TRBD2,TRBV30,TGTGCCTGGAGTCCCCCGGATAGCGGGAGTATCAAGGAAGAGACCCAGTACTTC,CAWSPPDSGSIKEETQYF
TRBJ2-3,NA,NA,TRBV5-4,TGTGCCAGCAGCTCTGGGGGGGGGACATGGCCCACAGATACGCAGTATTTT,CASSSGGGTWPTDTQYF
TRBJ2-2,NA,TRBD2,TRBV7-9,TGTGCCAGCAGCTCTGGACTAGCGGGATTCGCCGGGGAGCTGTTTTTT,CASSSGLAGFAGELFF
TRBJ2-3,NA,TRBD1,TRBV5-1,TGCGCCAGCAGCGACAGGGGGGGGACAGATACGCAGTATTTT,CASSDRGGTDTQYF
TRBJ2-7,NA,TRBD1,TRBV28,TGTGCCAGCAGTTACGGACAGGGGGCCTACGAGCAGTACTTC,CASSYGQGAYEQYF
TRBJ2-1,NA,NA,TRBV19,TGTGCCAGTAGTGTATGGGGGGGGGCTTTCTTCTACAATGAGCAGTTCTTC,CASSVWGGAFFYNEQFF
TRBJ1-1,NA,NA,TRBV7-8,TGTGCCAGCAGCTTAGCGGAGGGGTGGACTGAAGCTTTCTTT,CASSLAEGWTEAFF
TRBJ2-7,NA,TRBD1,TRBV28,TGTGCCAGCAGTTCCCGGACAGGGGGTTCGATCTACGAGCAGTACTTC,CASSSRTGGSIYEQYF
TRBJ2-1,NA,TRBD2,TRBV9,TGTGCCAGCAGCAAACGGACTAGATATGTACGGGAGGACAATGAGCAGTTCTTC,CASSKRTRYVREDNEQFF
TRBJ1-2,NA,TRBD1,TRBV10-3,TGTGCCGCCGATGACCGGGACAGCTATGGCTACACCTTC,CAADDRDSYGYTF
TRBJ1-6,NA,NA,TRBV14,TGTGCCAGCAGCCAAGCGGACAGACACTTTAGCTCCTATAATTCACCCCTCCACTTT,CASSQADRHFSSYNSPLHF
TRBJ2-7,NA,NA,TRBV5-1,TGCGCCAGCAGCGAATGGGCTGACTCCTACGAGCAGTACTTC,CASSEWADSYEQYF
TRBJ2-1,few,TRBD1,TRBV15,TGTGCCACCAGCAAAGGACAGGGGGCGCGGGATGAGCAGTTCTTC,CATSKGQGARDEQFF
TRBJ1-6,few,NA,TRBV10-3,TGTGCCGCCAGGGACACGGCGGCGCCCCTCCACTTT,CAARDTAAPLHF
TRBJ1-2,NA,TRBD1,TRBV14,TGTGCCAGCAGCCAATTGGACAGGGGGAACGGCTACACCTTC,CASSQLDRGNGYTF
TRBJ2-1,NA,NA,TRBV27,TGTGCCAGCAGTTTAAGGCGGGACGTGGGCCATGAGCAGTTCTTC,CASSLRRDVGHEQFF